This T cell receptor (beta chain) was sequenced for a study of T cells in Graves' hyperthyroidism and ophthalmopathy. To note about this clonotype: Given the absence of the conserved phenylalanine or tryptophan at the CDR3 end, a read error is likely.

Germline assignment: CDR1 SQVTM and CDR2 ANQGSEA. V was pared by 4 bases and J by 3 bases, with 13 bases between. The CDR3 totals 14 residues. TCR beta CDR3 regions were amplified from RNA. The HTBI primer set drove a first-round RT-PCR of the TCR CDR3. TCRdb reprocessed the multiplex PCR reads via MiXCR and lists one record per CDR3 protein. The table shows fewer than 550,000 distinct CDR3 sequences, with approximately 25% occurring only once. This TCR derives from a woman between 25 and 40 years old with Graves' ophthalmopathy. The V gene is TRBV29-1, the J gene TRBJ1-5, with a tentative D call TRBD1 (5 bases). What was sequenced was blood. CDR3 in DNA: TGCAGCGTTGTGGTTGGGGGTGCCAATCAGCCCCAGCATTAT. It translates to CSVVVGGANQPQHY.